This T cell receptor beta chain comes out of a study of cytomegalovirus exposure and HLA in healthy donors. Looking at the study overall: The 120 validation repertoires matched the 666 first-cohort repertoires in platform, a later analysis reported. Study-wide points: It was confirmed in vitro that a few of the CMV-associated chains were specific for CMV antigens. Associated with cytomegalovirus, according to the listing, were 164 TCR beta chains.

The approximately 120-subject validation cohort, separate from the approximately 670-subject first cohort, included the donors. Data came from immunoSEQ multiplex PCR; TCRdb stores just in-frame clones and leaves some out. This table has over 250,000 clones, 65% to 90% appearing once. A remark on this clone: Its specificity is unknown.

The CDR3 length is 15 residues. From germline, CDR1 is SGHDT and CDR2 YYEEEE. Trimming cost V 3 bases and J 2 bases; bases outside gene matches: 7. Material for sequencing was PBMCs. J is TRBJ1-2 and V is TRBV5-6; 7 positions agree with TRBD1. This receptor was taken from a woman in her late teens or twenties in good health and CMV-seronegative. In nucleotides, the CDR3 is TGTGCCAGCAGCTGGAGACAGGGTACCAACTATGGCTACACCTTC. Translated, it gives CASSWRQGTNYGYTF.